This T cell receptor beta chain was observed in a study of blood T cells in healthy people across ages. It was with a sample-barcoded 5' primer and a J-beta primer mix that a second PCR of roughly 6 to 12 cycles was run. TCRdb independently ran MiXCR on the 5' RACE reads; one entry per CDR3 protein. The sample carries 1.5 million to 2 million distinct CDR3 sequences, approximately 28% recorded once. Healthy Caucasians from Russia aged roughly 6 to 95 served as donors. Study results and limitations: Aged donors had fewer naive CD4+ cells and lower diversity than long-lived donors.

V dropped 7 bases and J dropped 4 bases, with 16 bases sitting between them. CDR1 is LNHDA and CDR2 is SQIVND in the germline V gene (reference sequence). The CDR3 totals 14 residues. Of note for this clonotype: Its antigen remains unknown.

The sample consisted of blood. This rearrangement joins TRBV19 to TRBJ1-1; TRBD1 might be the D (6 bases). The clonotype was recovered from a woman in her thirties in good health. The CDR3 DNA reads as TGTGCCAGTACCCAGCGGGGGGCGGCCACTGAAGCTTTCTTT. Translation gives CASTQRGAATEAFF.